This T cell receptor beta chain was obtained from a study of T-cell memory formation after mild COVID-19. At the level of the study: Clustering of TCRs was largely donor specific.

A single record per CDR3 protein comes from TCRdb applying MiXCR to the 5' RACE reads. The data hold about 270,000 distinct CDR3 sequences, with roughly 15% observed a single time. Note on this clonotype: Its target is not known.

The CDR3 has 14 residues. Germline lookup yields CDR1 MNHNS and CDR2 SASEGT. V was shortened by 3 bases and J by 1 base, with 9 bases between the two germline ends. Study outcomes and limitations: The main location of contracting CD4+ clones was CM and EM, and that of contracting CD8+ clones was EMRA. Contracting clones from day 15 to 85 had balanced CD4/CD8; later expanders favoured CD4+. Memory cells collected pre-infection included some clones that later responded, suggesting cross-reactive memory joined.

The chain carries TRBV6-1 and TRBJ2-5; possibly TRBD1 for D (5 bases). Source material: PBMCs or a T cell subset sorted from them (not recorded which). The source is a man between 18 and 35 years old who had mild COVID-19 (a few samples of this study predate the infection). Cell type and time point are not known. The CDR3 sequence: CASSDWGSQETQYF. In DNA form, the CDR3 reads TGTGCCAGCAGTGACTGGGGCAGCCAAGAGACCCAGTACTTC.